Below are 2 T cell receptor beta chains sequenced from a single sample in a study of response to subunit inactivated influenza vaccine (dated by TCRdb to about 2018). The library came from RT-PCR. Sequenced on an Illumina HiSeq 2500. The public sequencing data were trimmed at Q25 with fastp and processed into clonotypes with MiXCR by TCRdb, which kept only in-frame beta chains. Rows with a matching CDR3 protein are joined into one entry that keeps the most common DNA and genes. A total of about 780,000 distinct CDR3 sequences appear in this sample, about 18% of them only once. Approximately 10% of the sample rests with the top ten. The sample here was PBMCs from blood, taken 4 to 6 days after vaccination. The receptors originated from a man between 50 and 59 years old who received an inactivated influenza vaccine. Donor details come from another sample of the same person, matched by shared clones.

The V call is TRBV5-1, the J call TRBJ2-7; D uncertain. V lost 6 bases and J 3 bases, leaving 16 bases between the germline ends. Germline CDR1 is SGHRS and CDR2 is YFSETQ. The CDR3 is 14 amino acids. Written as DNA, the CDR3 is TGCGCCAGCAAACCGCGCGGTGAAAGCTACGAGCAGTACTTC. Protein sequence: CASKPRGESYEQYF.

This clonotype was seen a few times. The junction and the germline gene differ at one end; a read error may be behind it. The V and J genes are TRBV5-4 and TRBJ2-7; tentatively, D is TRBD1 (5 bases). CDR1 and CDR2 from the germline V gene are SGHNT and YYREEE (reference sequence). The CDR3 is 11 residues long. CDR3 region: CASIQPQGAVF. The CDR3 DNA is TGTGCCAGCATCCAACCCCAGGGCGCAGTCTTC.